Each of the 5 T cell receptor beta chains below was sequenced from the same sample in a study of Tregs in tolerant kidney transplant recipients. Libraries were prepared by immunoSEQ multiplex PCR; TCRdb keeps only in-frame clonotypes and omits some of them. Among around 78,000 clones listed, about 91% were seen once. Sequenced here: Tregs from blood, sampled before the transplant. The receptors originated from a human donor who received a combined kidney and bone marrow transplant.

In this sample, this clone turned up once. This chain joins TRBV12-5 and TRBJ2-7; D is undetermined. Trimming pared 5 bases from V and 2 bases from J, leaving 19 bases between. This CDR3 is built from 16 residues. CDR1 is LGHNT, CDR2 FRNRAP, per germline. This chain's CDR3 is CASGASSGPYTYEQYF. For the CDR3, the DNA is TGTGCTAGTGGTGCATCGTCCGGGCCCTACACCTACGAGCAGTACTTC.

This clone was detected a few times. The chain couples TRBV5-4 to TRBJ1-5, with D maybe TRBD1 (5 bases). V was clipped by 1 base and J by 3 bases, with 8 bases between them. The CDR3 spans 14 residues. CDR1 is SGHNT and CDR2 is YYREEE in the germline V gene (reference sequence). CDR3 residues: CASSLQGNNQPQHF. In nucleotides, the CDR3 is TGTGCCAGCAGCTTGCAGGGCAACAATCAGCCCCAGCATTTT.

This clone was counted once. This CDR3 is CASQPGQMNTEAFF. CDR3 coding DNA: TGTGCCAGTCAACCGGGACAGATGAACACTGAAGCTTTCTTT. The chain combines TRBV28 with TRBJ1-1; TRBD1 agrees at 7 bases. CDR1 is MDHEN, CDR2 SYDVKM, per germline. The CDR3 covers 14 residues. The V and J ends lost 9 bases and 0 bases, in that order; junction bases with no gene match: 7.

The chain employs TRBV5-4 and TRBJ2-3; D is ambiguous. The V gene's germline CDR1 is SGHNT and CDR2 YYREEE (reference sequence). V was clipped by 0 bases and J by 2 bases, with 1 base between them. This CDR3 contains 12 residues. CDR3 residues: CASSLDTDTQYF. CDR3 sequence (DNA): TGTGCCAGCAGCTTGGACACAGATACGCAGTATTTT.

V and J are TRBV11-3 and TRBJ2-7, with TRBD1 matching over 8 bases. Trimming cost V 1 base and J 5 bases; bases outside gene matches: 4. The germline gives CDR1 SGHNT, CDR2 YENEEA. This CDR3 has 14 amino acids. CDR3 in amino acids: CASSLGQGTHEQYF. The DNA of the CDR3 is TGTGCCAGCAGCTTAGGACAGGGGACTCACGAGCAGTACTTC.